This T cell receptor (beta chain) came from a study of T-cell memory formation after mild COVID-19. This CDR3 region has 13 residues. Trimming took 0 bases from V and 7 from J, leaving 9 bases between them. CDR1 and CDR2 (germline): SGHDN, FVKESK. Via MiXCR, TCRdb re-called the 5' RACE reads, giving one row per CDR3 protein. This sample has some 120,000 distinct CDR3 sequences, with about 18% found just once. This clonotype has more than one count but fewer than ten. V usage is TRBV14 and J usage is TRBJ2-5, with D unclear. Sequenced input: PBMCs or a T cell subset sorted from them (not recorded which). The source is a man aged 18 to 30 who had mild COVID-19 (a few samples of this study predate the infection). Cell type and time point are not known. The CDR3 here is CASSQDIVGTQYF. CDR3 bases: TGTGCCAGCAGCCAAGATATCGTTGGGACCCAGTACTTC.